This passage covers 15 T cell receptor beta chains from one sample sequenced in a study of cytomegalovirus exposure and HLA in healthy donors. The primer mix had 60 Vbeta and 13 Jbeta primers. Here immunoSEQ multiplex PCR was the method, and the copy in TCRdb shows in-frame clones only, minus some. The sample records 150,000 or so clones, approximately 77% being singletons. Sequencing input: PBMCs. The receptors come from a male donor in good health and CMV-seronegative.

V is TRBV9 and J is TRBJ2-7; 12 nucleotides match TRBD2. The CDR3 length is 14 residues. The germline V gene has CDR1 SGDLS and CDR2 YYNGEE. Trimming removed 4 bases from V and 7 bases from J; junction bases left unmatched: 6. The CDR3 loop reads CASSPRTSGVEQYF. The CDR3 DNA sequence: TGTGCCAGCAGCCCTAGGACTAGCGGGGTTGAGCAGTACTTC.

The chain employs TRBV5-4 and TRBJ2-1, with 10 bases lining up with TRBD2. The CDR3 has 15 residues. Per germline, CDR1 SGHNT and CDR2 YYREEE (reference sequence). J lost 8 bases, V lost 1 base, and 6 bases had no gene match. In DNA form, the CDR3 reads TGTGCCAGCAGCTTGAAGCGGGGGGGCGGTGATGAGCAGTTCTTC. This encodes CASSLKRGGGDEQFF.

The chain combines TRBV7-9 with TRBJ2-7; 12 nucleotides line up with TRBD2. Germline-derived CDR1 and CDR2 are SEHNR and FQNEAQ (reference sequence). There are 17 residues in the CDR3. V shed 4 bases, J shed 4 bases, and the junction held 11 bases outside the gene matches. The CDR3 coding sequence is TGTGCCAGCAGCTCCCGAACCCCCGGGACTAGCGGGTACGAGCAGTACTTC. Encoded protein: CASSSRTPGTSGYEQYF.

The sample holds one count of this clone. This rearrangement joins TRBV19 to TRBJ2-7; D might be TRBD2 (6 bases). CDR3 size: 14 residues. V was cut by 4 bases and J by 2 bases, with 12 bases left in between. CDR1 LNHDA and CDR2 SQIVND come from the germline V gene (reference sequence). CDR3 in DNA: TGTGCCAGTAGTACCGGGGCGGGAACCTACGAGCAGTACTTC. It translates to CASSTGAGTYEQYF.

The V gene is TRBV30, the J gene TRBJ2-2, with D unresolved. The germline CDR1 and CDR2 sequences are GTSNPN and SVGIG (reference sequence). The germline V and J ends were trimmed by 0 bases and 5 bases, with 7 bases remaining between them. The CDR3 has 13 residues. The CDR3 sequence: CAWSVAGTGELFF. CDR3 DNA sequence: TGTGCCTGGAGTGTAGCCGGGACCGGGGAGCTGTTTTTT.

The CDR3 region has the DNA TGTGCCAGCTCACCACTCGCGAGCGGGATCAACACCGGGGAGCTGTTTTTT. It is translated as CASSPLASGINTGELFF. The chain carries TRBV18 and TRBJ2-2; 7 positions match TRBD2. Trimming cost V 1 base and J 2 bases; bases outside gene matches: 7. This CDR3 has 17 residues. Per the germline V gene, CDR1 is KGHSH and CDR2 is LQKENI.

This clone was seen once. This chain joins TRBV5-1 and TRBJ2-5; TRBD2 matches 8 bases. Germline loops: CDR1 SGHRS, CDR2 YFSETQ. This CDR3 spans 15 amino acids. With 2 bases clipped from V and 5 bases from J, the junction kept 8 bases outside the gene matches. The CDR3 nucleotides read TGCGCCAGCAGCTTAAGCGGGGGACCTGAGGAGACCCAGTACTTC. The encoded protein is CASSLSGGPEETQYF. Together with reference TRBV5-1 and TRBJ2-5, the CDR3 gives the full variable domain: KAGVTQTPRYLIKTRGQQVTLSCSPISGHRSVSWYQQTPGQGLQFLFEYFSETQRNKGNFPGRFSGRQFSNSRSEMNVSTLELGDSALYLCASSLSGGPEETQYFGPGTRLLVL.

The rearrangement joins TRBV12-5 to TRBJ2-2; TRBD2 might be the D (6 bases). CDR1 and CDR2 (germline): LGHNT, FRNRAP. V was shortened by 7 bases and J by 1 base, with 19 bases between the two germline ends. This CDR3 contains 17 residues. CDR3 residues: CASANWGDRENTGELFF. CDR3 DNA: TGTGCTAGTGCCAATTGGGGGGACCGAGAGAACACCGGGGAGCTGTTTTTT.

The rearrangement links TRBV6-5 to TRBJ2-4; a weak D match, TRBD2 (5 bases). Germline V CDR1 and CDR2: MNHEY, SVGAGI. Trimming shortened V by 7 bases and J by 2 bases, and 12 bases separated the two germline ends. This CDR3 region has 14 residues. The CDR3 DNA reads TGTGCCAGCAACCCTGCGGGTCCCAAAAACATTCAGTACTTC. Residues: CASNPAGPKNIQYF.

V gene TRBV5-5 combines with J gene TRBJ1-1; D remains ambiguous. The V end lost 2 bases, the J end lost 12 bases, and 17 bases lay between the germline ends. CDR3 length: 13 amino acids. The V gene's germline CDR1 is SGHKS and CDR2 YYEKEE (reference sequence). The CDR3 coding sequence is TGTGCCAGCAGCTTAGGGCCCCCGGAGGAGTCTTTCTTT. It encodes CASSLGPPEESFF. Variable domain in full (rest from reference TRBV5-5 and TRBJ1-1): DAGVTQSPTHLIKTRGQQVTLRCSPISGHKSVSWYQQVLGQGPQFIFQYYEKEERGRGNFPDRFSARQFPNYSSELNVNALLLGDSALYLCASSLGPPEESFFGQGTRLTVV.

This sequence joins TRBV19 and TRBJ1-6; D remains unclear. Germline V lookup: CDR1 LNHDA, CDR2 SQIVND (reference sequence). Trimming removed 4 bases at V and 2 bases at J, with 12 bases between. The CDR3 has 16 residues. CDR3 sequence reads: CASSTGRQTYNSPLHF. The CDR3 coding sequence is TGTGCCAGTAGTACTGGGAGGCAGACCTATAATTCACCCCTCCACTTT.

The chain links TRBV4-1 to TRBJ2-1; D is unresolved. Germline loops: CDR1 MGHRA, CDR2 YSYEKL. Between the trimmed V and J ends, which lost 0 bases and 2 bases, there was a span of 8 bases. This CDR3 comprises 15 residues. CDR3 sequence (DNA): TGCGCCAGCAGCCAAGAGTCTTTAACCTACAATGAGCAGTTCTTC. Its protein product is CASSQESLTYNEQFF.

This chain uses TRBV13 with TRBJ2-7, with D possibly being TRBD1 (6 bases). Per germline, CDR1 PRHDT and CDR2 FYEKMQ (reference sequence). The CDR3 is made up of 14 amino acids. With 5 bases removed from V and 2 bases from J, the gap between germline ends came to 13 bases. In DNA, the CDR3 is TGTGCCAGCAGCCGTGGGAGACAGGCCTACGAGCAGTACTTC. Encoded protein: CASSRGRQAYEQYF.

The V call is TRBV9, the J call TRBJ2-3, with 7 positions matching TRBD2. The CDR3 length is 15 residues. The V gene end was trimmed by 4 bases and the J gene end by 1 base; junction bases not matched to a gene: 6. CDR1 and CDR2 (germline): SGDLS, YYNGEE. The CDR3 is CASSPGTSGTDTQYF. In DNA form, the CDR3 reads TGTGCCAGCAGCCCCGGCACTAGCGGCACAGATACGCAGTATTTT.

The chain links TRBV19 to TRBJ2-7, with TRBD1 matching 9 bases. The CDR3 runs 15 residues. J lost 5 bases, V lost 4 bases, and 9 bases had no gene match. CDR1 and CDR2 (germline): LNHDA, SQIVND (reference sequence). The CDR3 protein is CASSTGTGTIHEQYF. In nucleotides, the CDR3 is TGTGCCAGTAGTACGGGGACAGGGACGATCCACGAGCAGTACTTC.